The 8 T cell receptor beta chains below all came from one sample that was sequenced in a study of T cell clones after liver transplantation. Some clones are missing from TCRdb's copy, which holds only in-frame ones; the method was immunoSEQ multiplex PCR. The data show around 43,000 clones, roughly 84% seen once. Sample: CD4+ T cells from blood, taken 24 months after liver transplant. These receptors were taken from a human patient who received a liver transplant. These T cells may partly come from the graft donor.

DNA of the CDR3: TGTGCCAGCAGCTTGGCGGGTAGGCGAGAGACCCAGTACTTC. Translation gives CASSLAGRRETQYF. The chain has TRBV7-8 and TRBJ2-5, with a possible D match to TRBD2 (5 bases). V was clipped by 3 bases and J by 4 bases, with 12 bases between them. Per the germline V gene, CDR1 is SGHVS and CDR2 is FQNEAQ. This CDR3 has 14 amino acids.

The chain links TRBV19 to TRBJ1-5, with D tentatively TRBD1 (6 bases). The ends were cut back, 9 bases at V and 0 bases at J, with 15 bases in the middle. Per germline, CDR1 LNHDA and CDR2 SQIVND (reference sequence). The CDR3 consists of 15 residues. CDR3 sequence reads: CASLPYRDSNQPQHF. For the CDR3, the DNA is TGTGCCAGCCTACCCTACAGGGATAGCAATCAGCCCCAGCATTTT.

This chain connects TRBV6-5 to TRBJ2-1; the D gene is possibly TRBD2 (5 bases). Between the trimmed V and J ends, which lost 5 bases and 8 bases, there was a span of 19 bases. In germline, CDR1 is MNHEY, CDR2 SVGAGI. This CDR3 is built from 15 residues. The CDR3, as DNA: TGTGCCAGCAGTGCGGGCTCTCGGCCGGCCCATGAGCAGTTCTTC. Its protein is CASSAGSRPAHEQFF.

The chain uses TRBV27 and TRBJ1-4; TRBD1 aligns across 8 bases. Germline-derived CDR1 and CDR2 are MNHEY and SMNVEV (reference sequence). The CDR3 extends over 16 amino acids. The J segment lost 8 bases and the V segment lost 4 bases, leaving 12 bases of the junction unmatched. The CDR3 is CASSSTTGAVSEKLFF. For the CDR3, the DNA is TGTGCCAGCAGTTCGACGACAGGGGCGGTGAGCGAAAAACTGTTTTTT.

This chain joins TRBV7-2 and TRBJ2-5; D uncertain. TRBJ2-7 matches the DNA end more closely, so the J call is doubtful. Germline-derived CDR1 and CDR2 are SGHTA and FQGNSA. The CDR3 length is 12 residues. In nucleotides, the CDR3 is TGTGCCAGCAGCCCCACTTTAGACGAGCAGTACTTC. Its translation: CASSPTLDEQYF.

The rearrangement joins TRBV7-9 to TRBJ1-1; maybe TRBD1 (5 bases). Germline assignment: CDR1 SEHNR and CDR2 FQNEAQ (reference sequence). This CDR3 comprises 14 residues. With 5 bases removed from V and 4 bases from J, the gap between germline ends came to 14 bases. In DNA, the CDR3 is TGTGCCAGCAGCGGAGGGGTTCTGCGCACTGAAGCTTTCTTT. Its translation is CASSGGVLRTEAFF. The complete variable domain, with remaining parts taken from reference TRBV7-9 and TRBJ1-1, reads DTGVSQNPRHKITKRGQNVTFRCDPISEHNRLYWYRQTLGQGPEFLTYFQNEAQLEKSRLLSDRFSAERPKGSFSTLEIQRTEQGDSAMYLCASSGGVLRTEAFFGQGTRLTVV.

The chain carries TRBV5-1 and TRBJ2-3, with 15 bases matching TRBD2. With 0 bases clipped from V and 2 bases from J, the junction kept 7 bases outside the gene matches. The CDR3 runs 19 residues. In germline, CDR1 is SGHRS, CDR2 YFSETQ. Here the CDR3 reads CASSLASGLAGGLTDTQYF. The CDR3, as DNA: TGCGCCAGCAGCTTGGCGTCGGGACTAGCGGGAGGTCTCACAGATACGCAGTATTTT.

This chain connects TRBV7-2 to TRBJ1-4; weak D call: TRBD1 (6 bases). CDR3 length equals 14 residues. Germline V CDR1 and CDR2: SGHTA, FQGNSA. V lost 0 bases to trimming and J lost 8 bases, with 10 bases between them. CDR3 loop: CASSLAGRGEKLFF. In nucleotides, the CDR3 is TGTGCCAGCAGCTTAGCAGGCAGGGGAGAAAAACTGTTTTTT.